A selection of T cell receptor beta chains follows, all from one sample in a study of T cell responses to AZD1222 COVID-19 vaccine. Repertoires were generated with immunoSEQ multiplex PCR, while TCRdb's copy carries only in-frame clones and drops some. The table includes roughly 98,000 clones, roughly 90% detected once. This material consisted of peripheral blood, taken 28 days after the second AZD1222 dose. All receptors derive from an adult who received the AZD1222 COVID-19 vaccine. Each CDR3 is given with its conserved first and last residue. The D gene is left open where the match is weak. Clone size is stated in some rows and not others, as once, few, many or a class when expanded.

>-|TRBV3-1/TRBV3-2|-|TRBJ1-3
TGTGCCAGCAGCCAATTAGACCCCGGAAACACCATATATTTT
CASSQLDPGNTIYF
>TRBD2|TRBV10-3|-|TRBJ2-7
TGTGCCATCAGTGAGTTCCGGACTAGCGGGAACGACGAGCAGTACTTC
CAISEFRTSGNDEQYF
>-|TRBV30|-|TRBJ1-5
TGTGCCTGGAGTGTCGACAGTAATCAGCCCCAGCATTTT
CAWSVDSNQPQHF
>-|TRBV5-4|-|TRBJ1-1
TGTGCCAGCAGCCTCCGTCCCAGCGGCACTGAAGCTTTCTTT
CASSLRPSGTEAFF
>TRBD2|TRBV11-2|-|TRBJ2-5
TGTGCCAGCAGCTTAGAAGGAGATAGCGGGAGGGCCAAAGAGACCCAGTACTTC
CASSLEGDSGRAKETQYF
>TRBD1|TRBV6-5|-|TRBJ2-2
TGTGCCAGCAGTAGGACAGGGGGCACCGGGGAGCTGTTTTTT
CASSRTGGTGELFF
>-|TRBV5-4|-|TRBJ1-6
TGTGCCAGCAGTTTGCAGGGAGCCCAAGGTTCACCCCTCCACTTT
CASSLQGAQGSPLHF
>-|TRBV11-2|-|TRBJ2-7
TGTGCCAGCAGAGTTTCTGGGGCCGCCTACGAGCAGTACTTC
CASRVSGAAYEQYF
>-|TRBV15|-|TRBJ1-1
TGTGCCACCAGCAGAGATAGGGGGTTCGGAGCTTTCTTT
CATSRDRGFGAFF
>-|TRBV6-5|-|TRBJ2-7
TGTGCCAGCAGCCAGGGGAACCTTTACGAGCAGTACTTC
CASSQGNLYEQYF
>-|TRBV6-5|once|TRBJ2-1
TGTGCCAGCAGGGGAGGCTCCTACAATGAGCAGTTCTTC
CASRGGSYNEQFF
>TRBD1|TRBV10-3|-|TRBJ1-3
TGTGCCATCAGTGGGGGACAGGGAACCTTCTCTGGAAACACCATATATTTT
CAISGGQGTFSGNTIYF
>-|TRBV5-1|-|TRBJ2-3
TGCGCCAGCAGCTTGGGGTCCACAGATACGCAGTATTTT
CASSLGSTDTQYF
>-|TRBV30|-|TRBJ1-5
TGTGCCTGGAGTGCTGGGGTACGGAATCAGCCCCAGCATTTT
CAWSAGVRNQPQHF
>-|TRBV27|-|TRBJ1-2
TGTGCCAGCAGTTTATCCTGGAACAGGAAAAACTATGGCTACACCTTC
CASSLSWNRKNYGYTF
>-|TRBV15|-|TRBJ2-7
TGTGCCACCAGCAGAGACAGGGGAGACTACGAGCAGTACTTC
CATSRDRGDYEQYF
>TRBD1|TRBV19|-|TRBJ1-2
TGTGCCAGTAGTACCCGGGACAGGGGATTAGGTGGCTACACCTTC
CASSTRDRGLGGYTF
>-|TRBV10-3|-|TRBJ2-3
TGTGCCATCAGTGACTCCTCTGGCACAGATACGCAGTATTTT
CAISDSSGTDTQYF
>-|TRBV4-1|-|TRBJ2-1
TGCGCCAGCAGCCAAGCTAAGGTTGGCTCCTACAATGAGCAGTTCTTC
CASSQAKVGSYNEQFF
>TRBD2|TRBV24-1|-|TRBJ2-1
TGTGCCACCAGTGGGAATAGCGGGAGCTCAAACAATGAGCAGTTCTTC
CATSGNSGSSNNEQFF
>-|TRBV3-1/TRBV3-2|-|TRBJ1-5
TGTGCCAGCAGCCTGGGGACGGCAGTCAATCAGCCCCAGCATTTT
CASSLGTAVNQPQHF
>TRBD1|TRBV19|few|TRBJ1-2
TGTGCCAGTAGTACCCTCGTGGGACAGGGGGGGTCGAACTATGGCTACACCTTC
CASSTLVGQGGSNYGYTF
>-|TRBV6-4|few|TRBJ2-1
TGTGCCAGCAGTGAGTTGCCATACAATGAGCAGTTCTTC
CASSELPYNEQFF
>-|TRBV7-9|-|TRBJ1-5
TGTGCCAGCAGCTTAGGGATGTCGTCTCAGCCCCAGCATTTT
CASSLGMSSQPQHF
>-|TRBV19|-|TRBJ1-4
TGTGCCAGTAGGGGGAGAAAACTGTTTTTT
CASRGRKLFF
>-|TRBV9|many|TRBJ1-6
TGTGCCAGCAGCGCGACGGGAAATTCACCCCTCCACTTT
CASSATGNSPLHF
>-|TRBV5-1|-|TRBJ1-2
TGCGCCAGCAGCTTGGGGGGACCTCCCGGGGGCTACACCTTC
CASSLGGPPGGYTF
>-|TRBV27|-|TRBJ2-7
TGTGCCAGCAGTTTACGGGCAGGACCCTACGAGCAGTACTTC
CASSLRAGPYEQYF
>TRBD2|TRBV4-1|-|TRBJ2-3
TGCGCCAGCAGCCAAGATCAGACTAGCCTGGCAGATACGCAGTATTTT
CASSQDQTSLADTQYF
>TRBD1|TRBV27|-|TRBJ2-7
TGTGCCAGCAGTCCGCGACAGGGTGGCGAGCAGTACTTC
CASSPRQGGEQYF
>-|TRBV3-1/TRBV3-2|few|TRBJ2-7
TGTGCCAGCAGCCAAACCCGAGACCGGGCCTACGAGCAGTACTTC
CASSQTRDRAYEQYF
>-|TRBV27|-|TRBJ1-6
TGTGCCAGCAGTGACTTCCTGGGACCCTATAATTCACCCCTCCACTTT
CASSDFLGPYNSPLHF
>-|TRBV5-1|-|TRBJ1-3
TGCGCCAGCAGCTCCTCCCCGGACAATGGAAACACCATATATTTT
CASSSSPDNGNTIYF
>TRBD2|TRBV6-5|-|TRBJ2-7
TGTGCCAGCAGTTACTCGGGGGCACTAGCGGCCTACGAGCAGTACTTC
CASSYSGALAAYEQYF
>TRBD1|TRBV6-5|-|TRBJ1-5
TGTGCCAGTACTTTTGGGACAGGGAACAATCAGCCCCAGCATTTT
CASTFGTGNNQPQHF
>TRBD2|TRBV18|-|TRBJ2-2
TGTGCCAGCTCACCACCAGGACTAGCGGGAGGCTCCGGCGGGGAGCTGTTTTTT
CASSPPGLAGGSGGELFF
>TRBD1|TRBV7-3|-|TRBJ2-7
TGTGCCAGCAGCGCTACAGGGGGCAACTACGAGCAGTACTTC
CASSATGGNYEQYF
>TRBD1|TRBV2|-|TRBJ2-7
TGTGCCAGCAGAGGACAGGGGGCGCAAGAGCAGTACTTC
CASRGQGAQEQYF
>TRBD2|TRBV19|-|TRBJ2-1
TGTGCCAGTAGTCAAGCTAGCGGGAACGGTCGGCACAATGAGCAGTTCTTC
CASSQASGNGRHNEQFF